This T cell receptor (beta chain) originates from a study of shared clonotypes between healthy human individuals. The wider study: Researchers assigned three CD4 naive, three CD4 memory, two CD8 naive and one CD8 memory plate to each donor.

Trimming at V came to 8 bases and at J to 8 bases, leaving 5 bases not matched to a gene. The CDR3 is 13 residues long. The germline V gene encodes CDR1 SGDLS and CDR2 YYNGEE. A word on this clone: Its matching antigen is unknown.

Study-wide results and limits: Researchers sampled blood only, noting tissue repertoires likely differ.

Original analysis: ImmunoSEQ yielded junction-only sequences lacking quality scores, so filtering differed. Some clones are missing from TCRdb's copy, which holds only in-frame ones; the method was immunoSEQ multiplex PCR. The V and J calls and clone size come from that table; D and trimming were worked out from the DNA. The table records approximately 2.4 million clones, approximately 95% of them present only once. The J gene is TRBJ2-1, the V gene TRBV9; 12 nucleotides agree with TRBD2. The TCR originated in a man younger than 30 in good health. Sequenced sample: naive CD4+ T cells sorted from blood. The subset is: CD45RA+ positively selected. The chain's CDR3 is CASGLAGRDEQFF. The CDR3 nucleotides read TGTGCCAGTGGACTAGCGGGACGCGATGAGCAGTTCTTC.